The following is a TCR beta chain sequence with its context. Its antigen remains unknown. V was pared by 0 bases and J by 6 bases, with 3 bases of the junction left unmatched. The CDR3 totals 16 residues. Germline V lookup: CDR1 LGHNT, CDR2 FRNRAP. These data are taken from a study of shared clonotypes between healthy human individuals. Notes on the study in general: Since donors were few, the genetic and exposure-history diversity represented was limited.

Some clones are missing from TCRdb's copy, which holds only in-frame ones; the method was immunoSEQ multiplex PCR. This table has about 2.3 million clones, under 95% appearing once. This sequence joins TRBV12-5 and TRBJ2-2, with 11 nucleotides matching TRBD1. Sequencing used naive CD4+ T cells from PBMCs. Subset: CD45RA+ positively selected. This TCR came from a man aged 18-30 years in good health. Some clones in this sample may be carry-over from other donors' samples. CDR3 loop: CASGLVLGQGAGELFF. The CDR3 DNA is TGTGCTAGTGGTTTGGTACTGGGACAGGGGGCCGGGGAGCTGTTTTTT.